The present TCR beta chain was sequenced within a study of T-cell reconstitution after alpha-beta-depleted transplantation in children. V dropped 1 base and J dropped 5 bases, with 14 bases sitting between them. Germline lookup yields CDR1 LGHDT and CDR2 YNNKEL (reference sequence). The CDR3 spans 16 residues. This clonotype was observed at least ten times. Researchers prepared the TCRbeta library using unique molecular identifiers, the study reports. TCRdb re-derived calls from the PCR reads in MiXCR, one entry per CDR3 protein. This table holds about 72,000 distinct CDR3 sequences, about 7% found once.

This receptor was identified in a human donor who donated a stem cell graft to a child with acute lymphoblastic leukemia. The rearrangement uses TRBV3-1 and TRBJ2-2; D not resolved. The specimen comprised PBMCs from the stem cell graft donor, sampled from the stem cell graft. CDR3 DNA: TGTGCCAGCAGCCAAGGTGTAACGGAAAAGACCGGGGAGCTGTTTTTT. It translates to CASSQGVTEKTGELFF.